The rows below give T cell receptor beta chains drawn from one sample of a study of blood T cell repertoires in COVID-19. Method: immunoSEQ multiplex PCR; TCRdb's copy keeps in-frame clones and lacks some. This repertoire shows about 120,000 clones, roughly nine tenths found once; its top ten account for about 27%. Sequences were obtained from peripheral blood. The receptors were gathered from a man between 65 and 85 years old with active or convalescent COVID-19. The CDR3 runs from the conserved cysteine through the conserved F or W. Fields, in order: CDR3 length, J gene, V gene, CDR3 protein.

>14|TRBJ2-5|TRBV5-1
CASSLAPPSETQYF
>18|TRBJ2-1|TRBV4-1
CASSQDRASGSKRNEQFF
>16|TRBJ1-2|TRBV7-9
CASSLDLQFLGYGYTF
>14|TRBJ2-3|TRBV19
CASSDRGATDTQYF
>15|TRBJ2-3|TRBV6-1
CASSDTGYGADTQYF
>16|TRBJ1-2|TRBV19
CASSLSTALFNYGYTF
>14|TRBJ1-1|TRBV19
CASSVQGFNTEAFF
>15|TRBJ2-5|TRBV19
CASSTGQGSQETQYF
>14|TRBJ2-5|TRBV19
CASSMSRDQETQYF
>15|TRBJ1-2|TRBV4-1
CASSQPFRGDYGYTF
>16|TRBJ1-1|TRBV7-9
CASSLEQGARDTEAFF
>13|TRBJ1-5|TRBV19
CASSRASLWTQHF
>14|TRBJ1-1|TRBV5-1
CASSFGDRDTEAFF
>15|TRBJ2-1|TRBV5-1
CASSRRLAGYNEQFF
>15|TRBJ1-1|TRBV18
CASSRGTGQITEAFF
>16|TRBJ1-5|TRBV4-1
CASSQEFQEGNQPQHF
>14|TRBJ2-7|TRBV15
CATSRGGEPYEQYF
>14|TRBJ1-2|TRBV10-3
CAIRGTGNLYGYTF
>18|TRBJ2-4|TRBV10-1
CASREREMPNVAKNIQYF
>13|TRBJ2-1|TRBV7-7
CASSLSPGNEQFF
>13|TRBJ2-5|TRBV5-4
CASSLWGGETQYF
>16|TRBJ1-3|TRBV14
CASSPARRGLGDTIYF
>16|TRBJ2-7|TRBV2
CASSLIGDITSYEQYF
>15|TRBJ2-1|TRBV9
CASSPGVTLHNEQFF
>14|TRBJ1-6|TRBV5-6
CASSLWTGSSPLHF
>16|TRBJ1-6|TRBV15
CATSRDSVLNNSPLHF
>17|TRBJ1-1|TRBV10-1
CASSELGGTGLTTEAFF
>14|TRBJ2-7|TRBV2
CASSGDRGTLEQYF
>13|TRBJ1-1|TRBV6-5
CASSGQGTTEAFF
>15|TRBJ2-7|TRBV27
CASRIPGQVPYEQYF
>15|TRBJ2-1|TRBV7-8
CASSFLAGLYNEQFF
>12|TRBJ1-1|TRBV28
CASSRRVTEAFF
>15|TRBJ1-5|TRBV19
CASRAGGEGNQPQHF
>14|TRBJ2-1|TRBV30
CACQDRRLYNEQFF
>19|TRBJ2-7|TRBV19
CASSQITGTSGRPRYEQYF